The 24 T cell receptor beta chains given below trace back to one sample, sequenced in a study of T cells in Graves' hyperthyroidism and ophthalmopathy. TCR beta CDR3 sequences were amplified from RNA transcripts. Carried out on the TCR CDR3, a first-round RT-PCR used the HTBI primer set. Each CDR3 protein gets one entry after TCRdb re-called the multiplex PCR reads with MiXCR. This table has some 720,000 distinct CDR3 sequences, approximately 16% appearing once. The material sequenced was blood. The source of these receptors is a man aged 18 to 30 with Graves' hyperthyroidism.

This clonotype has a handful of counts. The chain employs TRBV5-1 and TRBJ2-7; 8 bases align to TRBD1. CDR1 is SGHRS, CDR2 YFSETQ, per germline. The CDR3 consists of 16 residues. Trimming cost V 4 bases and J 3 bases; bases outside gene matches: 12. CDR3 amino acids: CASSLRGGQGNYEQYF. The DNA for the CDR3 is TGCGCCAGCAGCCTAAGGGGCGGACAGGGCAACTACGAGCAGTACTTC.

The table lists this clonotype with many counts. Here the CDR3 DNA reads TGTGCCAGCAGCCAAGGACTAGCGGACTACGAGCAGTACTTC. Its translation: CASSQGLADYEQYF. The gene calls are TRBV3-1 and TRBJ2-7, with 9 bases lining up with TRBD2. CDR3 length: 14 residues. CDR1 and CDR2 from the germline V gene are LGHDT and YNNKEL (reference sequence). V shed 1 base and J 3 bases; nucleotides not matched to a gene: 1.

This clonotype has a count of ten or more. The chain recombines TRBV20-1 with TRBJ1-1; no firm D call. Between the trimmed V and J ends, which lost 3 bases and 0 bases, there was a span of 8 bases. CDR1 is DFQATT, CDR2 SNEGSKA, per germline (reference sequence). CDR3 length equals 13 residues. The CDR3 bases are TGCAGTGCTAGCGGGGAGGTGAACACTGAAGCTTTCTTT. This encodes CSASGEVNTEAFF.

V gene TRBV6-2 or TRBV6-3 combines with J gene TRBJ2-1; the match to TRBD1 covers 9 bases. The germline gives CDR1 MNHEY, CDR2 SVGEGT. CDR3 length equals 14 residues. Trimming took 6 bases from V and 6 from J; bases not matched to a gene: 6. DNA of the CDR3: TGTGCCAGCAGACCCGGGACAGGGTCCAATGAGCAGTTCTTC. Translation: CASRPGTGSNEQFF.

The table lists this clonotype with many counts. This rearrangement joins TRBV6-1 to TRBJ1-1; 12 nucleotides agree with TRBD1. The germline V gene encodes CDR1 MNHNS and CDR2 SASEGT. The CDR3 sequence is 14 residues long. V was clipped by 6 bases and J by 8 bases; unmatched bases: 7. The CDR3 spells CASRGGQGASEAFF. The DNA for the CDR3 is TGTGCCAGCAGGGGGGGACAGGGGGCATCGGAAGCTTTCTTT.

In this sample, this clonotype turned up a few times. This sequence joins TRBV28 and TRBJ2-4; a weak D match, TRBD2 (6 bases). The CDR3 is 13 amino acids. V shed 6 bases and J shed 5 bases, with 11 bases lying between them. Germline V gene data show CDR1 as MDHEN and CDR2 as SYDVKM. The CDR3 DNA sequence: TGTGCCAGCAGCCGCCCGGGGGAAAACATTCAGTACTTC. It specifies CASSRPGENIQYF.

This clonotype was seen at least ten times. The chain combines TRBV28 with TRBJ2-7, with D unresolved. The CDR3 is 16 amino acids. Trimming removed 7 bases at V and 3 bases at J, with 22 bases between. Germline values: CDR1 MDHEN, CDR2 SYDVKM. CDR3 in amino acids: CASTGLNGWAIYEQYF. The CDR3 nucleotides read TGTGCCAGCACGGGTTTAAACGGCTGGGCTATCTACGAGCAGTACTTC.

This clonotype has more than one count but fewer than ten. The V call is TRBV12-3 or TRBV12-4, the J call TRBJ1-5; D not certain. The length of the CDR3 is 14 residues. Trimming cost V 0 bases and J 5 bases, with 8 bases left between them. The CDR3 loop is CASSLAQVYQPQHF. DNA of the CDR3: TGTGCCAGCAGTTTAGCGCAGGTTTATCAGCCCCAGCATTTT.

This clonotype was counted between two and nine times. V is TRBV30 and J is TRBJ1-1, with a tentative D call TRBD1 (5 bases). CDR1 GTSNPN and CDR2 SVGIG come from the germline V gene (reference sequence). CDR3 size: 13 residues. V was trimmed by 2 bases and J by 7 bases, leaving 14 bases between them. In DNA form, the CDR3 reads TGTGCCTGGAGTCCTATGGGGGTGGTTGAAGCTTTCTTT. Its protein is CAWSPMGVVEAFF.

The count of this clonotype is one. The chain couples TRBV28 to TRBJ2-4; a possible D gene is TRBD1 (5 bases). The V and J ends lost 5 bases and 0 bases respectively, with 17 bases between them. Germline V lookup: CDR1 MDHEN, CDR2 SYDVKM. The CDR3 spans 17 residues. The CDR3, as DNA: TGTGCCAGCAGTATCTATAAAGAAGGGGTAGCCAAAAACATTCAGTACTTC. Amino acid sequence: CASSIYKEGVAKNIQYF.

There are many counts of this clonotype. The V call is TRBV12-3 or TRBV12-4, the J call TRBJ2-1, with 7 nucleotides matching TRBD2. With V trimmed by 1 base and J by 3 bases, 3 bases remained unmatched. CDR3 length: 15 residues. DNA for the CDR3: TGTGCCAGCAGTTTAGAGAGCGGGAACTACAATGAGCAGTTCTTC. Its protein product is CASSLESGNYNEQFF.

This clonotype has only a few counts. The J gene is TRBJ1-3, the V gene TRBV28; TRBD1 might be the D (5 bases). Trimming shortened V by 1 base and J by 4 bases, and 14 bases separated the two germline ends. CDR1 and CDR2 from the germline V gene are MDHEN and SYDVKM. This CDR3 contains 16 residues. CDR3 in DNA: TGTGCCAGCAGTTTATTACGGCAGGGAAAAGGAAACACCATATATTTT. It translates to CASSLLRQGKGNTIYF. Full variable domain (outside the CDR3, taken from reference TRBV28 and TRBJ1-3): DVKVTQSSRYLVKRTGEKVFLECVQDMDHENMFWYRQDPGLGLRLIYFSYDVKMKEKGDIPEGYSVSREKKERFSLILESASTNQTSMYLCASSLLRQGKGNTIYFGEGSWLTVV.

In its sample, this clonotype was seen many times. V and J are TRBV11-3 and TRBJ1-1; 12 nucleotides align to TRBD1. Trimming at V came to 4 bases and at J to 6 bases, leaving 3 bases not matched to a gene. Looked up from germline, CDR1 is SGHNT and CDR2 is YENEEA. The CDR3 covers 14 residues. The CDR3 is CASSSRDRGPEAFF. In nucleotides, the CDR3 is TGTGCCAGCAGCTCCCGGGACAGGGGGCCTGAAGCTTTCTTT.

This clonotype was detected many times. The V call is TRBV12-3 or TRBV12-4, the J call TRBJ2-1, with 7 bases matching TRBD2. Germline trimming cut 4 bases from V and 6 bases from J; bases unmatched to any gene: 6. This CDR3 contains 14 residues. Written as DNA, the CDR3 is TGTGCCAGCAGTTATGGCGGGAGTTTCAATGAGCAGTTCTTC. Translated, it gives CASSYGGSFNEQFF.

This clonotype was counted ten times or more. The rearrangement links TRBV2 to TRBJ2-7; tentatively, D is TRBD1 (6 bases). The CDR3 consists of 13 residues. Looked up from germline, CDR1 is SNHLY and CDR2 is FYNNEI. V lost 6 bases, J lost 2 bases, and 11 bases lay in between. CDR3 bases: TGTGCCAGCAGAGAGGACAGTGCCTACGAGCAGTACTTC. Protein sequence: CASREDSAYEQYF.

CDR3: CSAGTAFEQYF. The DNA of the CDR3 is TGCAGTGCTGGGACGGCGTTCGAGCAGTACTTC. The chain employs TRBV20-1 and TRBJ2-7; D tentatively reads TRBD1 or TRBD2 (5 bases each). The germline V and J ends were trimmed by 5 bases and 6 bases, with 11 bases remaining between them. From germline, CDR1 is DFQATT and CDR2 SNEGSKA (reference sequence). CDR3 length equals 11 residues.

In its sample, this clonotype was seen a few times. The chain links TRBV6-1 to TRBJ2-3; weak D call: TRBD2 (6 bases). CDR1 is MNHNS, CDR2 SASEGT, per germline. The CDR3 extends over 18 amino acids. V was pared by 8 bases and J by 4 bases, with 28 bases between. The CDR3 loop is CASLGGFSLVFPPDTQYF. CDR3 coding DNA: TGTGCCAGCCTGGGGGGATTTTCTCTCGTATTTCCACCAGATACGCAGTATTTT.

A few counts support this clonotype. The rearrangement joins TRBV19 to TRBJ2-1; possibly TRBD2 for D (5 bases). The germline V gene has CDR1 LNHDA and CDR2 SQIVND (reference sequence). Trimming took off 1 base at V and 0 bases at J, with 10 bases between the two ends. The CDR3 contains 16 residues. CDR3 sequence reads: CASSIGSGSSYNEQFF. In nucleotides, the CDR3 is TGTGCCAGTAGTATAGGTTCGGGGAGCTCCTACAATGAGCAGTTCTTC.

This clonotype was counted ten times or more. The chain links TRBV3-1 to TRBJ2-1; TRBD1 matches at 9 bases. Germline V gives CDR1 LGHDT, CDR2 YNNKEL (reference sequence). V was pared by 4 bases and J by 8 bases, with 9 bases of the junction left unmatched. The CDR3 runs 15 residues. Here the CDR3 DNA reads TGTGCCAGCAGCCCATACAGGGGGCGCTTGGATGAGCAGTTCTTC. Protein sequence: CASSPYRGRLDEQFF.

The CDR3 DNA follows: TGCAGTGCCCCCCCCGATTACTCCTACGAGCAGTACTTC. Protein sequence: CSAPPDYSYEQYF. This chain uses TRBV20-1 with TRBJ2-7; no clear D. V was clipped by 6 bases and J by 0 bases, with 12 bases between them. This CDR3 region has 13 residues. Germline V gene lookup returns CDR1 DFQATT and CDR2 SNEGSKA (reference sequence).

At least ten counts were recorded for this clonotype. The CDR3: CASSLGQPTSGNTIYF. DNA of the CDR3: TGTGCCAGCAGCCTTGGACAGCCAACCTCTGGAAACACCATATATTTT. The chain couples TRBV11-3 to TRBJ1-3; tentatively, D is TRBD1 (6 bases). The CDR3 length is 16 residues. The V gene lost 5 bases and the J gene lost 0 bases, with 14 bases spanning the gap. Germline CDR1 reads SGHNT; CDR2 reads YENEEA.

This clonotype was observed many times. The rearrangement links TRBV18 to TRBJ1-1; 9 bases agree with TRBD1. Germline lookup yields CDR1 KGHSH and CDR2 LQKENI. The junction had 11 bases not matched to a gene; V was cut back by 4 bases and J by 5 bases. This CDR3 has 16 amino acids. In DNA, the CDR3 is TGTGCCAGCTCACTCCCGGGCGGGACAGGGCGAACTGAAGCTTTCTTT. As protein: CASSLPGGTGRTEAFF. Together with reference TRBV18 and TRBJ1-1, the CDR3 gives the full variable domain: NAGVMQNPRHLVRRRGQEARLRCSPMKGHSHVYWYRQLPEEGLKFMVYLQKENIIDESGMPKERFSAEFPKEGPSILRIQQVVRGDSAAYFCASSLPGGTGRTEAFFGQGTRLTVV.

This clonotype has ten or more counts. This sequence joins TRBV28 and TRBJ1-5; D unclear. Germline V CDR1 and CDR2: MDHEN, SYDVKM. V lost 5 bases to trimming and J lost 7 bases, with 12 bases between them. The CDR3 totals 13 residues. The CDR3 bases are TGTGCCAGCAGTCCCCCGAGTGGGCAGCCCCAGCATTTT. This sequence encodes CASSPPSGQPQHF.

This clonotype was seen at least ten times. The CDR3 here is CASSSGSQGSEQYF. The CDR3 DNA reads TGTGCCAGCAGCTCCGGGAGTCAGGGAAGCGAGCAGTACTTC. The J gene is TRBJ2-7, the V gene TRBV5-8; the D gene is possibly TRBD2 (6 bases). The CDR3 runs 14 residues. The V gene lost 3 bases and the J gene lost 6 bases, with 16 bases spanning the gap. The germline V gene encodes CDR1 SGHTS and CDR2 YDEGEE.